The present T cell receptor beta chain was sequenced within a study of cytomegalovirus exposure and HLA in healthy donors. Notes on this clone: The antigen is not known.

Study-wide results and caveats: The classifier reportedly diagnosed cytomegalovirus status with high sensitivity and specificity. Sequencing artifact likely explains a cluster of highly shared sequence variants. The study recorded 164 TCR beta chains that were cytomegalovirus-associated.

The CDR3 consists of 17 residues. Trimming removed 5 bases from V and 8 bases from J; junction bases left unmatched: 14. CDR1 is SGHRS and CDR2 is YFSETQ in the germline V gene. The study sampled nominally healthy donors, though unrecorded immune exposures were likely. 60 Vbeta and 13 Jbeta primers were used in PCR. The data were produced by immunoSEQ multiplex PCR, yet TCRdb's version contains in-frame clones alone and is incomplete. The specimen's table records about 160,000 clones. The sequence derives from a man younger than 45 in good health and CMV-seronegative. The sample consisted of PBMCs. The rearrangement joins TRBV5-1 to TRBJ2-1; 12 nucleotides agree with TRBD2. As DNA, the CDR3 is TGCGCCAGCAGTCCACTGCCTCTAGCGGGAGGGGTGGATGAGCAGTTCTTC. Translating it yields CASSPLPLAGGVDEQFF.